This T cell receptor (beta chain) was documented in a study of CD8+ T cells in alopecia areata. This clone occurred a few times. Starting from PBMCs, sorting isolated CD4+ and CD8+ T cells. The sequencing template was cDNA reverse transcribed from extracted RNA. Data came from immunoSEQ multiplex PCR; TCRdb stores just in-frame clones and leaves some out. The sample carries roughly 150,000 clones, less than 65% recorded once. Trimming pared 4 bases from V and 2 bases from J, leaving 10 bases between. CDR3 size: 14 residues. Source material: CD8+ T cells sorted from blood. This TCR was recovered from a human donor in good health. The rearrangement uses TRBV23-1 and TRBJ2-3; no clear D gene. TRBV23-1 belongs to the ORF category, with a function that is uncertain. CDR3 protein: CASSPQLITDTQYF. The CDR3 bases are TGCGCCAGCAGTCCCCAATTGATCACAGATACGCAGTATTTT.